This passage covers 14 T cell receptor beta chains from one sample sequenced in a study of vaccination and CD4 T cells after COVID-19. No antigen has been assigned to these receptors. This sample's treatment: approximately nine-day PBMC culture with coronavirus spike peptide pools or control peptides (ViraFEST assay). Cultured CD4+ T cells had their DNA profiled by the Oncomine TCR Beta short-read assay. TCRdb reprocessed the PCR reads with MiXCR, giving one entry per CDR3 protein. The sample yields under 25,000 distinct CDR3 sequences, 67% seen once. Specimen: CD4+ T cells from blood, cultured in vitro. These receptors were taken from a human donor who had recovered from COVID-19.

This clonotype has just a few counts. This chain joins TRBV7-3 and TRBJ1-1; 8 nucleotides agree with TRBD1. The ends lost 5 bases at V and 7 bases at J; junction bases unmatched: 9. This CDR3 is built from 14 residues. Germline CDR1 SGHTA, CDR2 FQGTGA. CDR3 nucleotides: TGTGCCAGCAGCGCAGGACAGGGAAGGGGTGAAGCTTTCTTT. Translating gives CASSAGQGRGEAFF.

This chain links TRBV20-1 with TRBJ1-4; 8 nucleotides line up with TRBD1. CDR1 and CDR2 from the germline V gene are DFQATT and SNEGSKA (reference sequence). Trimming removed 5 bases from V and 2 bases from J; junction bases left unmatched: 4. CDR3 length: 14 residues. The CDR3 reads CSAFRQGTNEKLFF. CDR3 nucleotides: TGCAGTGCTTTCCGACAGGGGACTAATGAAAAACTGTTTTTT.

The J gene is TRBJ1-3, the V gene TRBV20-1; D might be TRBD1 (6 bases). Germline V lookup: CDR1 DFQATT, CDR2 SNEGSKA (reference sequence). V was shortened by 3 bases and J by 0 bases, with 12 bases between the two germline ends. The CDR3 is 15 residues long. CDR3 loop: CSASSGHHSGNTIYF. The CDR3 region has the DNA TGCAGTGCTAGTTCGGGACACCACTCTGGAAACACCATATATTTT.

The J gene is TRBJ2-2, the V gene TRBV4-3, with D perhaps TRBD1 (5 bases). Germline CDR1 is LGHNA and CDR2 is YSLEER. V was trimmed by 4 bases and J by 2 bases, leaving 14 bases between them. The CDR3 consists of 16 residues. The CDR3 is CASSPHPGKNTGELFF. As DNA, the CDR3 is TGCGCCAGCAGCCCACATCCAGGGAAAAACACCGGGGAGCTGTTTTTT.

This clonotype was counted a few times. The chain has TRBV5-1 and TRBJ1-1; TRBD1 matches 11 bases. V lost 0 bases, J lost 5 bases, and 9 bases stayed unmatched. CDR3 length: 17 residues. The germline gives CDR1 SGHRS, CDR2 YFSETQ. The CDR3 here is CASSLDGQGAGGTEAFF. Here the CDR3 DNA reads TGCGCCAGCAGCTTGGATGGACAGGGGGCAGGGGGTACTGAAGCTTTCTTT.

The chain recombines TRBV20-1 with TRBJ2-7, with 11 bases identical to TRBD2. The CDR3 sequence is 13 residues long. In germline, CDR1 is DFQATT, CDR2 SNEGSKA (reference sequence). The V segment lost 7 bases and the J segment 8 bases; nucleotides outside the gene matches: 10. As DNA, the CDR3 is TGCAGTGGCGCACTAGCGGGAGTAAGTAAGCAGTACTTC. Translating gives CSGALAGVSKQYF.

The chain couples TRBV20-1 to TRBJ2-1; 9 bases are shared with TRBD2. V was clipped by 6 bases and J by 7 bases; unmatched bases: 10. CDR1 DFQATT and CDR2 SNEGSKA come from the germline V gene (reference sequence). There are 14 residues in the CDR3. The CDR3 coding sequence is TGCAGTGCCCCGATAGCGGGAGTCATGAATGAGCAGTTCTTC. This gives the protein CSAPIAGVMNEQFF.

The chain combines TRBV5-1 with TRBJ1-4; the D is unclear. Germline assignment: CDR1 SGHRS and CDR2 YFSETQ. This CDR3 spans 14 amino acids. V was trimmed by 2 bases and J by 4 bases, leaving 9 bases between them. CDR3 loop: CASSLDPINEKLFF. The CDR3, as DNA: TGCGCCAGCAGCTTAGACCCGATTAATGAAAAACTGTTTTTT.

The CDR3 DNA reads TGCAGTGCCCCGTGGGGCGGGAAGAACAATGAGCAGTTCTTC. Its translation is CSAPWGGKNNEQFF. V is TRBV20-1 and J is TRBJ2-1; perhaps TRBD2 as D (6 bases). V lost 6 bases, J lost 5 bases, and 17 bases lay in between. The CDR3 sequence is 14 residues long. Germline V gene data show CDR1 as DFQATT and CDR2 as SNEGSKA (reference sequence).

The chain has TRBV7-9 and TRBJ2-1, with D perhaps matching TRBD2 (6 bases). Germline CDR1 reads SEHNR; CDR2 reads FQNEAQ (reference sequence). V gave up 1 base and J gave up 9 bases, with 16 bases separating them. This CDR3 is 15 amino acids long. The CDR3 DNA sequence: TGTGCCAGCAGCTTAGAGGCCGGGAGTGGTTTTGAGCAGTTCTTC. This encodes CASSLEAGSGFEQFF. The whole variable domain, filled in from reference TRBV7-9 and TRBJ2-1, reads DTGVSQNPRHKITKRGQNVTFRCDPISEHNRLYWYRQTLGQGPEFLTYFQNEAQLEKSRLLSDRFSAERPKGSFSTLEIQRTEQGDSAMYLCASSLEAGSGFEQFFGPGTRLTVL.

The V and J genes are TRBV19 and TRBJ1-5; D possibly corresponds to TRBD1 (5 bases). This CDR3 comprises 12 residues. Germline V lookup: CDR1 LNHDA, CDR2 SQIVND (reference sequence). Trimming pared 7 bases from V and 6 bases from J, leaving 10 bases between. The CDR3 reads CASTFQGQPQHF. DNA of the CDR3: TGTGCCAGTACCTTCCAGGGTCAGCCCCAGCATTTT.

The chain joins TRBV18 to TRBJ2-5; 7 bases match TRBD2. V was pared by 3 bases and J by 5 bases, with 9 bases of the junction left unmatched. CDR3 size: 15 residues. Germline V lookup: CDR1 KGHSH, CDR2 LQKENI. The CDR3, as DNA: TGTGCCAGCTCACCCGTCGCGGGAGTGGGGGAGACCCAGTACTTC. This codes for CASSPVAGVGETQYF. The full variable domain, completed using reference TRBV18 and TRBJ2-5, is NAGVMQNPRHLVRRRGQEARLRCSPMKGHSHVYWYRQLPEEGLKFMVYLQKENIIDESGMPKERFSAEFPKEGPSILRIQQVVRGDSAAYFCASSPVAGVGETQYFGPGTRLLVL.

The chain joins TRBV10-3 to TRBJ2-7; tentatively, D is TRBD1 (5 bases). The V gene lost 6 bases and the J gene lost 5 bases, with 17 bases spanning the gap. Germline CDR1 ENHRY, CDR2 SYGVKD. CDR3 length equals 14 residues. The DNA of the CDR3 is TGTGCCATCAGGGCACCGACAGCCTACCACGAGCAGTACTTC. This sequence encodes CAIRAPTAYHEQYF.

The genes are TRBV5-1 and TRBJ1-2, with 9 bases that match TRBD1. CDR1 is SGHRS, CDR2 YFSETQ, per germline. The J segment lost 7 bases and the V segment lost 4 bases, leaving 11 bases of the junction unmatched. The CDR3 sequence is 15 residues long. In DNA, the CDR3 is TGCGCCAGCAGCCAAGGGGTCGGGACAGGGAGTGGCTACACCTTC. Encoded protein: CASSQGVGTGSGYTF.